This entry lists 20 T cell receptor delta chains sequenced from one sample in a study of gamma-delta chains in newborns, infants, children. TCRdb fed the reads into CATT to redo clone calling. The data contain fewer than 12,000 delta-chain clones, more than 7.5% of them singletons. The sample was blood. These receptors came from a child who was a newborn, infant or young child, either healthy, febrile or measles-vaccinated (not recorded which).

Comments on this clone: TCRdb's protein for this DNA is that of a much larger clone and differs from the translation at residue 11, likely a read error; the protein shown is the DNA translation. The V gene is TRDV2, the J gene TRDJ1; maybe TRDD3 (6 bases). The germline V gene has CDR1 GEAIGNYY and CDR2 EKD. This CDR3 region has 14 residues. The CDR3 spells CACDPVLGTDNLIF. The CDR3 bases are TGTGCCTGTGATCCTGTACTGGGAACCGATAACCTCATCTTT.

CDR3 DNA: TGTGCCTGTGACACCGTGGCTGAGACTGGGGGATACTCCTGGGACACCCGACAGATGTTTTTC. It specifies CACDTVAETGGYSWDTRQMFF. J is TRDJ3 and V is TRDV2, with TRDD3 matching 11 bases. CDR3 size: 21 residues. Germline CDR1 and CDR2: GEAIGNYY and EKD. V lost 0 bases, J lost 0 bases, and 9 bases stayed unmatched.

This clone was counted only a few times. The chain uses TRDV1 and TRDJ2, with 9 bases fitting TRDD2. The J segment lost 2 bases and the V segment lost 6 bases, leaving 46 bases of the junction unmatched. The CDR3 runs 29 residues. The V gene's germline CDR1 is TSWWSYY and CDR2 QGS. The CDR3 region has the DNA TGTGCTCTTGGACACACCACACCAAGGGGGCCTTCCTACAACAAGGGAACACTCCGTGTTCCCTTGTTGACAGCACAACTCTTCTTT. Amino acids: CALGHTTPRGPSYNKGTLRVPLLTAQLFF.

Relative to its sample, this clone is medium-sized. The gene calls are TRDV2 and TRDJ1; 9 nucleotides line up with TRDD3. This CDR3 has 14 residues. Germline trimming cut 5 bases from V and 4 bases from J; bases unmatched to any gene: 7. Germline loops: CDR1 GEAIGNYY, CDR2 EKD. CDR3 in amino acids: CACVGIRDDDKLIF. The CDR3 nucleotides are TGTGCCTGTGTGGGGATACGGGATGACGATAAACTCATCTTT.

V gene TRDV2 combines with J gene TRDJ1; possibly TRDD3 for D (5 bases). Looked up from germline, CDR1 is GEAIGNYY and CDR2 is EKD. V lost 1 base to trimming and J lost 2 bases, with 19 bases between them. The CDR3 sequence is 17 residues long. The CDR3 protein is CACDTVRGLRETDKLIF. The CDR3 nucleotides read TGTGCCTGTGACACTGTCCGGGGGTTGAGAGAAACCGATAAACTCATCTTT.

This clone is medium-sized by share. The CDR3 region is CACDTLGDTRLDKLIF. The CDR3 DNA follows: TGTGCCTGTGACACTTTGGGGGATACGCGGCTCGATAAACTCATCTTT. The genes are TRDV2 and TRDJ1; 11 bases match TRDD3. The V gene end was trimmed by 1 base and the J gene end by 4 bases; junction bases not matched to a gene: 7. This CDR3 is 16 amino acids long. The V gene's germline CDR1 is GEAIGNYY and CDR2 EKD.

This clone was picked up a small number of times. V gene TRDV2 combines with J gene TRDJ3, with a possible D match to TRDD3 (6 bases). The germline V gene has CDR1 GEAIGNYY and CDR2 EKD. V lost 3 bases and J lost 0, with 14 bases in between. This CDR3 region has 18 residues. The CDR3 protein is CACDPTGLSSWDTRQMFF. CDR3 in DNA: TGTGCCTGTGACCCTACTGGGCTAAGCTCCTGGGACACCCGACAGATGTTTTTC.

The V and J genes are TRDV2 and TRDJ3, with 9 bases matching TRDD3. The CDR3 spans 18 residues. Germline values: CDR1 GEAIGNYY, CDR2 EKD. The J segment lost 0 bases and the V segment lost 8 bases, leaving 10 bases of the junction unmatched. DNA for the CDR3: TGTGCCTACTCCGTACTGGGGGACCACTCCTGGGACACCCGACAGATGTTTTTC. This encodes CAYSVLGDHSWDTRQMFF.

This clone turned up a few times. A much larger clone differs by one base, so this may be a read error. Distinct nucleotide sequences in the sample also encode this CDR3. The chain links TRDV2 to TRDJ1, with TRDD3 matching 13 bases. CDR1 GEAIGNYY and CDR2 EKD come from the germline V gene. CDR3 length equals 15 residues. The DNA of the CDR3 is TGTGCCTGTGACGGACTGGGGGATACGTCCGATAAACTCATCTTC. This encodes CACDGLGDTSDKLIF.

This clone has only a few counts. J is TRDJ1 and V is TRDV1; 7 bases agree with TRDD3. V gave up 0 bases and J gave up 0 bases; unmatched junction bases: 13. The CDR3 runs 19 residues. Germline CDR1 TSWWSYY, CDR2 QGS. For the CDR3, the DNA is TGTGCTCTTGGGGAACTACCGTATTCCGGGGGATCGGACACCGATAAACTCATCTTT. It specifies CALGELPYSGGSDTDKLIF.

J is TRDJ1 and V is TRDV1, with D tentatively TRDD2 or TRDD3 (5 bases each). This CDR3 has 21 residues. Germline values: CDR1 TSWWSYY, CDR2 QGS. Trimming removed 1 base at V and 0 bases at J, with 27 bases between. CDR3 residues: CALGEHYLGIPSSSYTDKLIF. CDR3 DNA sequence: TGTGCTCTTGGGGAACATTACTTAGGGATCCCTTCAAGCTCCTACACCGATAAACTCATCTTT.

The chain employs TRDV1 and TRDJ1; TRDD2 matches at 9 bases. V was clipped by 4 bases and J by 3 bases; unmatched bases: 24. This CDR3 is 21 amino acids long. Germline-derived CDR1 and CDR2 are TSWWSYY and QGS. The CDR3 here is CALGVPAPPFLHCTVADKLIF. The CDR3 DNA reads TGTGCTCTTGGGGTCCCAGCCCCCCCCTTCCTACACTGTACTGTAGCCGATAAACTCATCTTT.

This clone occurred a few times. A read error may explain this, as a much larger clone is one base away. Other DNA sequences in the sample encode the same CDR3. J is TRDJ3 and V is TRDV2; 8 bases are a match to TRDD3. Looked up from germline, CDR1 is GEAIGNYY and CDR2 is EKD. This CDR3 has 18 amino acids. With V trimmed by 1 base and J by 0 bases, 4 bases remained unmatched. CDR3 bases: TGTGCCTGTGACACGGCTGGGGGAGTCTCCTGGGACACCCGACAGATGTTTTTC. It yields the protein CACDTAGGVSWDTRQMFF.

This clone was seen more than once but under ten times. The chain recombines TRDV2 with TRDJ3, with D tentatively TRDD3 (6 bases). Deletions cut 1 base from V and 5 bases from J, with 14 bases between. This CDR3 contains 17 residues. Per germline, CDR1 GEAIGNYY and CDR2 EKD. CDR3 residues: CACDTADTVRDTRQMFF. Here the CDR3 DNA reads TGTGCCTGTGACACGGCCGATACGGTCAGGGACACCCGACAGATGTTTTTC.

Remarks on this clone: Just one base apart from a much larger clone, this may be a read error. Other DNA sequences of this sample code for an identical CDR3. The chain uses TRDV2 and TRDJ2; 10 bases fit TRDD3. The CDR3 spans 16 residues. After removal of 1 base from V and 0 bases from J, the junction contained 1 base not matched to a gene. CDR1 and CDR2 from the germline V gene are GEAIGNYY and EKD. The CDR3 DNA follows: TGTGCCTGTGACACTCTGGGGGATACTTTGACAGCACAACTCTTCTTT. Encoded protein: CACDTLGDTLTAQLFF.

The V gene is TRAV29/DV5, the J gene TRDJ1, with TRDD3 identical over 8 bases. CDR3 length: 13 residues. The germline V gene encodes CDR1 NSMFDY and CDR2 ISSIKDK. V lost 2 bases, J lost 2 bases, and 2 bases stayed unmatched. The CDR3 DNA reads TGTGCAGCAAGGTACTGGGGGACCGATAAACTCATCTTT. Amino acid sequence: CAARYWGTDKLIF. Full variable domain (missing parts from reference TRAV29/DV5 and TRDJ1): DQQVKQNSPSLSVQEGRISILNCDYTNSMFDYFLWYKKYPAEGPTFLISISSIKDKNEDGRFTVFLNKSAKHLSLHIVPSQPGDSAVYFCAARYWGTDKLIFGKGTRVTVEP.

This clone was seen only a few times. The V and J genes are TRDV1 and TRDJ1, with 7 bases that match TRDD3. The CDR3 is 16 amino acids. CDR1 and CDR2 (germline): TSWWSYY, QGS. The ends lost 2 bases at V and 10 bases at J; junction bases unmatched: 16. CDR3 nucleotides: TGTGCTCTTGGGGAAAAGCGTCATAACTGGGGACTACGACTCATCTTT. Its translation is CALGEKRHNWGLRLIF.

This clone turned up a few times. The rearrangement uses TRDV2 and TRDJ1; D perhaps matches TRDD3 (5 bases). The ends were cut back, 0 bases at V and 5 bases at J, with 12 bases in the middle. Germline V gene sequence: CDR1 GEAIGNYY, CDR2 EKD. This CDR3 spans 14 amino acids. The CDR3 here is CACDTVGSSDKLIF. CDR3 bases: TGTGCCTGTGACACCGTGGGGTCTTCGGATAAACTCATCTTT.

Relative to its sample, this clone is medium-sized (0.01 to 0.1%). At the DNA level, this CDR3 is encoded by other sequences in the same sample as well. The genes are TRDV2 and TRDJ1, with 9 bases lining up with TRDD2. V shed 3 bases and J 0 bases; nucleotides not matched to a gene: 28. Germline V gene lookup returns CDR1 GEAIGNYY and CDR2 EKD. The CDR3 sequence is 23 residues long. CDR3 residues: CACDALKGLPTILSGRYTDKLIF. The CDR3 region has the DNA TGTGCCTGTGACGCCCTAAAGGGCCTTCCTACGATCCTCTCGGGACGGTACACCGATAAACTCATCTTT.

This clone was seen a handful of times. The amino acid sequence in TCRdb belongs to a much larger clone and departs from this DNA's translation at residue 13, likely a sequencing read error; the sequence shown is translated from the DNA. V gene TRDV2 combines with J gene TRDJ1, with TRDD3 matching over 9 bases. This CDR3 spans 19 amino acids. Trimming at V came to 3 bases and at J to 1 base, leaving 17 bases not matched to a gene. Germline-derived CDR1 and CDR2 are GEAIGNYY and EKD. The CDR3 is CACDPLRTGGVMCTDKLIF. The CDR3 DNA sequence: TGTGCCTGTGACCCCCTCCGTACTGGGGGAGTCATGTGCACCGATAAACTCATCTTT.